The 20 T cell receptor beta chains presented below share a single source sample, sequenced in a study of T cell responses to AZD1222 COVID-19 vaccine. Clones were sequenced by immunoSEQ multiplex PCR, and TCRdb holds only the in-frame ones, with some missing. The table shows roughly 93,000 clones, with about 86% occurring only once. This specimen consisted of peripheral blood, obtained on day 0 of AZD1222 vaccination. These receptor sequences come from an adult in good health.

The J gene is TRBJ2-1, the V gene TRBV29-1, with TRBD1 matching 8 bases. The CDR3 sequence is 13 residues long. Per the germline V gene, CDR1 is SQVTM and CDR2 is ANQGSEA. The trim removed 1 base at V and 9 bases at J, leaving 5 bases unmatched. The CDR3 sequence: CSVEGQGAIEQFF. The CDR3 region has the DNA TGCAGCGTTGAAGGGCAGGGGGCTATTGAGCAGTTCTTC.

The chain has TRBV18 and TRBJ1-2; the match to TRBD1 covers 7 bases. The V segment lost 2 bases and the J segment 2 bases; nucleotides outside the gene matches: 8. The CDR3 runs 16 residues. Germline V lookup: CDR1 KGHSH, CDR2 LQKENI. The CDR3 loop is CASSPEGTAFNYGYTF. CDR3 bases: TGTGCCAGCTCACCAGAAGGGACAGCATTCAACTATGGCTACACCTTC.

The chain is built from TRBV20-1 and TRBJ1-5; D remains ambiguous. The V gene lost 3 bases and the J gene lost 4 bases, with 10 bases spanning the gap. CDR3 length equals 13 residues. The germline CDR1 and CDR2 sequences are DFQATT and SNEGSKA (reference sequence). CDR3 DNA sequence: TGCAGTGCTAGTCCCACTAAAAATCAGCCCCAGCATTTT. As protein: CSASPTKNQPQHF.

The J gene is TRBJ2-6, the V gene TRBV7-9; 8 positions agree with TRBD1. Per germline, CDR1 SEHNR and CDR2 FQNEAQ (reference sequence). This CDR3 is built from 14 residues. Losses at the gene ends were 9 bases for V and 4 bases for J; bases not matched to a gene: 5. The CDR3 loop reads CASHQGAGANVLTF. DNA for the CDR3: TGTGCCAGTCACCAGGGGGCCGGGGCCAACGTCCTGACTTTC.

The rearrangement joins TRBV6-2 or TRBV6-3 to TRBJ1-5; possibly TRBD1 for D (5 bases). Trimming took 3 bases from V and 0 from J, leaving 9 bases between them. This CDR3 has 15 residues. Per the germline V gene, CDR1 is MNHEY and CDR2 is SVGEGT. This CDR3 reads CASSYLGDSNQPQHF. The CDR3 coding sequence is TGTGCCAGCAGTTATTTGGGGGATAGCAATCAGCCCCAGCATTTT.

The V gene is TRBV6-2 or TRBV6-3, the J gene TRBJ2-7, with 7 positions matching TRBD2. This CDR3 is built from 13 residues. Germline V CDR1 and CDR2: MNHEY, SVGEGT. Losses at the gene ends were 6 bases for V and 2 bases for J; bases not matched to a gene: 4. The CDR3 DNA sequence: TGTGCCAGCAGCGGGACTACCCCCTACGAGCAGTACTTC. Amino acid sequence: CASSGTTPYEQYF.

J is TRBJ2-7 and V is TRBV20-1, with D maybe TRBD1 (6 bases). This CDR3 has 13 residues. Looked up from germline, CDR1 is DFQATT and CDR2 is SNEGSKA (reference sequence). Trimming stripped 3 bases from V and 3 bases from J, with 12 bases between. The CDR3 DNA sequence: TGCAGTGCTAGTCCAGGGGACCGCTACGAGCAGTACTTC. This translates into CSASPGDRYEQYF.

The chain has TRBV5-6 and TRBJ2-7; perhaps TRBD1 as D (6 bases). Germline lookup yields CDR1 SGHDT and CDR2 YYEEEE. The CDR3 loop spans 15 amino acids. Deletions cut 1 base from V and 0 bases from J, with 11 bases between. CDR3 region: CASSLQLGHSYEQYF. The DNA for the CDR3 is TGTGCCAGCAGCTTGCAGCTGGGACACTCCTACGAGCAGTACTTC.

The rearrangement links TRBV5-1 to TRBJ1-2, with TRBD1 matching over 12 bases. Trimming at V came to 2 bases and at J to 6 bases, leaving 14 bases not matched to a gene. The CDR3 has 18 residues. Germline CDR1 reads SGHRS; CDR2 reads YFSETQ. The CDR3 DNA sequence: TGCGCCAGCAGCTTTCAGCCGGGACAGGGGGCGTCTTTCGATGGCTACACCTTC. This encodes CASSFQPGQGASFDGYTF.

J is TRBJ1-2 and V is TRBV18, with 8 bases lining up with TRBD1. Germline V lookup: CDR1 KGHSH, CDR2 LQKENI. V lost 2 bases and J lost 4; bases outside the gene matches: 6. The CDR3 length is 15 residues. The CDR3 here is CASSPRTGNGYGYTF. Here the CDR3 DNA reads TGTGCCAGCTCACCAAGGACAGGGAATGGCTATGGCTACACCTTC.

The genes are TRBV12-3 or TRBV12-4 and TRBJ1-1; 10 bases line up with TRBD1. The CDR3 spans 12 residues. V was pared by 6 bases and J by 12 bases, with 7 bases of the junction left unmatched. The CDR3 spells CASSLGQGRSFF. Written as DNA, the CDR3 is TGTGCCAGCAGCTTGGGACAGGGGAGGTCTTTCTTT.

The J gene is TRBJ1-6, the V gene TRBV9, with 10 bases identical to TRBD1. The CDR3 spans 16 residues. The V and J ends lost 3 bases and 10 bases, in that order; junction bases with no gene match: 10. Germline V gene sequence: CDR1 SGDLS, CDR2 YYNGEE. In DNA, the CDR3 is TGTGCCAGCAGCGCGGACCCGGGACAGGGGAGCTCACCCCTCCACTTT. Its translation: CASSADPGQGSSPLHF.

V usage is TRBV2 and J usage is TRBJ2-2; TRBD1 matches at 10 bases. This CDR3 is built from 16 residues. Per germline, CDR1 SNHLY and CDR2 FYNNEI. Trimming took 8 bases from V and 1 from J; bases not matched to a gene: 7. This CDR3 reads CASGDRGSLNTGELFF. The CDR3 DNA sequence: TGTGCCAGCGGGGACAGGGGATCCCTGAACACCGGGGAGCTGTTTTTT.

The chain employs TRBV5-4 and TRBJ1-2; no clear D. The V end lost 5 bases, the J end lost 4 bases, and 9 bases lay between the germline ends. Germline CDR1 SGHNT, CDR2 YYREEE (reference sequence). This CDR3 contains 12 residues. The CDR3 region has the DNA TGTGCCAGCAGTACGGACCGCTATGGCTACACCTTC. The encoded protein is CASSTDRYGYTF.

The chain couples TRBV19 to TRBJ1-2; D is perhaps TRBD1 (5 bases). Trimming left V 5 bases short and J 5 bases short, with 18 bases between. The CDR3 runs 15 residues. From germline, CDR1 is LNHDA and CDR2 SQIVND (reference sequence). The DNA for the CDR3 is TGTGCCAGTAGTCTCCCTGGCAGGGAAGAGTATGGCTACACCTTC. This codes for CASSLPGREEYGYTF. Full variable domain (outside the CDR3, taken from reference TRBV19 and TRBJ1-2): DGGITQSPKYLFRKEGQNVTLSCEQNLNHDAMYWYRQDPGQGLRLIYYSQIVNDFQKGDIAEGYSVSREKKESFPLTVTSAQKNPTAFYLCASSLPGREEYGYTFGSGTRLTVV.

The sample holds many counts of this clone. V is TRBV19 and J is TRBJ2-7; D perhaps matches TRBD1 (6 bases). The germline CDR1 and CDR2 sequences are LNHDA and SQIVND (reference sequence). The CDR3 runs to 13 residues. The V and J ends lost 4 bases and 6 bases respectively, with 13 bases between them. CDR3 nucleotide sequence: TGTGCCAGTAGTACCCAGACAGGTTCCGAGCAGTACTTC. The encoded protein is CASSTQTGSEQYF.

The rearrangement uses TRBV12-5 and TRBJ2-3, with D possibly matching TRBD2 (5 bases). There are 13 residues in the CDR3. Germline CDR1 is LGHNT and CDR2 is FRNRAP. Trimming took 5 bases from V and 5 from J, leaving 11 bases between them. CDR3 loop: CASGNGDEDTQYF. CDR3 nucleotide sequence: TGTGCTAGTGGTAACGGGGATGAAGATACGCAGTATTTT.

The chain carries TRBV4-3 and TRBJ1-6; D perhaps matches TRBD1 (6 bases). V gave up 9 bases and J gave up 9 bases, with 21 bases separating them. The CDR3 contains 15 residues. Germline lookup yields CDR1 LGHNA and CDR2 YSLEER. The CDR3 protein is CASSTEDRGSSPLHF. The CDR3 DNA reads as TGCGCCAGTTCCACAGAGGACAGAGGGAGTTCACCCCTCCACTTT.

This chain joins TRBV9 and TRBJ1-2; D remains unclear. CDR3 length equals 13 residues. In germline, CDR1 is SGDLS, CDR2 YYNGEE. V was cut by 0 bases and J by 7 bases, with 10 bases left in between. The CDR3 loop reads CASSVVGAGGYTF. The CDR3 DNA follows: TGTGCCAGCAGCGTAGTGGGCGCGGGTGGCTACACCTTC.

This clone was picked up one time. For the CDR3, the DNA is TGTGCCAGCTCACCACGCAGGGACAAACAAGAGACCCAGTACTTC. It encodes CASSPRRDKQETQYF. The rearrangement links TRBV18 to TRBJ2-5; perhaps TRBD1 as D (6 bases). The CDR3 extends over 15 amino acids. Trimming removed 1 base from V and 2 bases from J, with 11 bases in between. Germline V gene lookup returns CDR1 KGHSH and CDR2 LQKENI.